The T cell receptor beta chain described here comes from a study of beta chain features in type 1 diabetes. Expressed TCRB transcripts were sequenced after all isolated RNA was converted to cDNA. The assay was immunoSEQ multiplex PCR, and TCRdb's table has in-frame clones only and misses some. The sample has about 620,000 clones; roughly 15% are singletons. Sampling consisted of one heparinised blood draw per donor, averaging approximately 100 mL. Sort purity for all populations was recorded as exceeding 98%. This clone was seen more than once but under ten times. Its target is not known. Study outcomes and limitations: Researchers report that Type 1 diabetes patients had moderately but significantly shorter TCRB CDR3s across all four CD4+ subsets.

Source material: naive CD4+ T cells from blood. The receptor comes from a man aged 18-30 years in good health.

CDR3: CASSSTVHYGYTF. In DNA, the CDR3 is TGTGCCAGCAGCTCGACGGTCCACTATGGCTACACCTTC. The J gene is TRBJ1-2, the V gene TRBV7-3; D not resolved. The V end was cut by 4 bases, the J end by 3 bases, with 9 bases between. This CDR3 comprises 13 residues. From germline, CDR1 is SGHTA and CDR2 FQGTGA.